This T cell receptor (beta chain) is drawn from a study of cytomegalovirus exposure and HLA in healthy donors (dated by TCRdb to about 2017). With respect to the entire study: In an earlier analysis of some 610 of the donors, around 300 Gb of sequence data and approximately 100 million unique TCR beta sequences from roughly 190 million T cells were reported. Roughly five DR-DQ haplotypes were handled as single units for association and clustering because linkage in the cohort was strong. To predict cytomegalovirus infection status, the study brought together high-throughput TCR immunosequencing, statistical association of individual TCRs with disease status, and machine learning. A later genetic analysis took genome-wide SNP genotypes for about three fifths of the roughly 670 donors and used that subset as a discovery cohort. The study aimed to test whether signatures of past pathogen exposure could be identified by cataloging public T cell receptors. An early release covering 500 to 750 HLA-typed donors comprised about 300 gigabases of sequencing data and tens of millions of unique TCR sequences. The study used immunosequencing to profile the T cell repertoires of under 700 subjects and linked those repertoires to cytomegalovirus serostatus. A separate validation cohort of about 110 different subjects was used in addition to the roughly 620-subject first cohort. Rather than drawing on any new phenotypic data, the later analysis identified candidate immune exposures from TCR beta sequences and the way those sequences occurred across donors. In a later analysis, previously published TCR beta repertoires from roughly 710 donors were re-analyzed and high-resolution HLA genotyping was added so that TCR occurrence patterns could be studied. Across approximately 400 genotyped donors of the cohort, an average of roughly 200,000 unique TCR beta nucleotide sequences per donor were sequenced, and approximately 19% of those sequences were non-productive. Donor age, sex, ethnicity and CMV serostatus were collected together with the repertoire data. The genetic ancestry cluster associated with self-reported Caucasian donors included roughly 84% of the 398 genotyped donors. An earlier analysis of nearly 600 of the donors applied high-throughput TCR beta sequencing to assess whether each TCR beta V gene segment acted as functional or pseudogenic. Every repertoire in the discovery cohort had been generated on one and the same sequencing platform. Class I and class II HLA loci were covered by the typing at four-digit resolution. The number of typed donors differed by locus: about 620-640 for A, B, C, DRB1 and DQB1; 522 for DQA1; approximately 600 for DPA1; and about 470 for DPB1.

In the case of this clone: There is no known antigen for this receptor.

Broad study findings and their caveats: An earlier analysis of approximately 540 of the donors showed that most TCR beta V segments appeared in productive rearrangements either about 90% or about 30% of the time, which broadly matched IMGT annotations. The classifier was reported to diagnose cytomegalovirus status with high specificity and sensitivity in both the original and validation cohorts. According to the authors, the approach could potentially be generalized to other disease states and immunological phenotypes. Compared with equally common non-associated chains, HLA-associated TCR beta chains in a later analysis were more clonally expanded and had lower generation probabilities. The only immune exposure information available for the cohort was CMV serostatus. A further reported finding was that TCR beta sequences accurately predicted the HLA-A and HLA-B alleles for most subjects in the first cohort. The study listed 150 to 200 TCR beta chains as associated with cytomegalovirus. In a later analysis, several top co-occurrence clusters were reported to appear linked to parvovirus B19, influenza, CMV and Epstein-Barr virus. A few of the identified cytomegalovirus-associated TCR beta chains were confirmed in vitro to be specific for cytomegalovirus antigens. According to a later analysis, most CMV-associated TCR beta chains appeared to be HLA-restricted, and the HLA associations seemed to be driven largely by CMV exposure. Correlated functional status among segregating V segments might reflect linkage disequilibrium, but an unknown experimental factor could not be ruled out. When HLA alleles, especially DR and DQ, strongly co-occurred, attributing TCR associations to individual alleles was difficult. Sequencing depth was assumed to be roughly uniform across donors in the presence/absence analyses, though that assumption may not hold. Because HLA typing was missing for some donors at each locus, association tests included only the typed subset. Specific HLA alleles were associated with roughly 16,000 TCR beta sequences at a false discovery rate of 0.05 in a later analysis. In a later analysis, TCR association rates were found to vary across HLA loci, with the most associated TCRs seen for DRB1 alleles and the fewest for HLA-C alleles. In a later genetic analysis, a missense DCLRE1C variant was associated with V-gene and J-gene trimming of TCR beta chains, and the association was replicated in an independent cohort. Compared with the approximately 670-donor mean, donors in an Asian-associated ancestry cluster had fewer N-insertions in productive TCRs, according to a later genetic analysis. In this cohort, only TCR beta chains were sequenced, and detectable features were limited by the absence of alpha or paired-chain data. While some public TCRs were present in many individuals, most TCR sequences turned up only very rarely across donors. The sequencing pipeline was judged likely to have produced a cluster of highly shared sequence variants as a technical artifact. Because counts were too low, more than 15 rarely observed V segments, including chromosome 9 orphons, were excluded from the earlier analysis of 500 to 700 of the donors.

In total, just over 650 healthy bone marrow donors made up the cohort. Cohort members were all nominally healthy when sampled, although unrecorded immune exposures were likely present. The donor was CMV seronegative and was included in the group of about 400 seronegative cohort members. A peripheral blood sample was collected from each donor, and TCR beta sequencing was performed on peripheral blood mononuclear cells. Genomic DNA extraction from the blood cell samples was performed with the Qiagen DNeasy Blood Extraction Kit. The library was obtained by the immunoSEQ multiplex PCR assay. For the multiplex PCR, a mixture combining 60 forward primers for TCR Vbeta segments and 13 reverse primers for TCR Jbeta segments was used. The CDR3 region of rearranged TCR beta genes was amplified from genomic DNA with a multiplex PCR assay. Amplified TCR beta libraries were sequenced as 87-base-pair reads on the Illumina HiSeq System. On the authors' methods: A later analysis tallied roughly 78 million unique TCR beta chains across the 666 repertoires, and approximately 9.9 million of those chains were shared by two or more donors. Raw reads were error-corrected and collapsed into unique sequences by a nearest-neighbor algorithm in which closely related sequences were merged to remove PCR and sequencing errors. V, D and J gene segments were assigned by aligning CDR3 sequences to IMGT reference sequences. For a sequence to be retained, at least a six-nucleotide match to both a V gene segment and a J gene segment was required. A rearrangement counted as productive if the CDR3 had no stop codons and remained in frame with V and J, and every other rearrangement counted as non-productive. CDR3 was defined by IMGT convention, running from the second conserved V-encoded cysteine to the conserved J-encoded phenylalanine. Sequences without an unambiguous match to a single V gene segment were excluded from the earlier analysis of a few hundred of the donors. An earlier analysis of some 500 of the donors classified V segments as functional when productive rearrangements were above 56.7% and as segregating when the standard deviation between donors was above 5%. A statistical classification framework was built to diagnose cytomegalovirus status from the catalog of TCR beta chain sequences. In a later analysis, V and J genes were assigned by comparing TCR nucleotide sequences against IMGT/GENE-DB human TR gene sequences. The TCRdist pipeline was used in a later analysis to assign CDR3 sequences and most-parsimonious VDJ recombination scenarios. In a later analysis, each TCR beta chain was defined by its CDR3 amino acid sequence together with its V-gene family, and reads lacking a unique V-gene family were excluded. To address suspected cross-contamination and a sequencing artifact, a later analysis removed several hundred highly shared, low-generation-probability nucleotide sequences. In a later analysis, a clonal expansion index for each public chain was calculated from normalized within-repertoire ranks of inferred template counts. A later analysis computed generation probabilities with a VDJ recombination model fitted to out-of-frame rearrangements, and checked the results against IGoR. In a later analysis, hypergeometric tests were used to score TCR-TCR, TCR-HLA and TCR-CMV co-occurrence, with a repertoire-size bias correction applied to TCR pairs. To estimate false discovery rates, a later analysis permuted the HLA or CMV assignments 20 times. In a later analysis, co-occurring TCRs were grouped using DBSCAN, and TCRdist sequence similarity was added for clustering within HLA-allele-positive subsets. For co-occurrence clustering, repertoires with fewer than 30,000 or more than 120,000 public chains were excluded, along with five repertoires with anomalous nucleotide sharing. Entries here come from immuneACCESS through TCRdb and include only in-frame sequences with V and J called. Some clones fail to appear in such tables; in the studies checked, an unresolved V gene covers under half of the shortfall, and the cause of the remainder is unknown. Clone size and the V and J calls come from that table; the DNA yielded D and trimming. This sample's clone table shows around 76,000 clones. The ten largest clones take up 0.8% to 1% of the sample.

Specimen: PBMCs. This sequence was found in a boy younger than 18 in good health and CMV-seronegative.

The nucleotides are TGTGCCAGCAGCCAGGGCAATGAGCAGTTCTTC. It codes for CASSQGNEQFF. This receptor chain uses TRBV11-3 and TRBJ2-1, and TRBD1 may be the D gene, going by 5 matching bases. From the germline V gene, CDR1 is SGHNT and CDR2 is YENEEA. The cysteine opens and the phenylalanine closes a CDR3 of 11 amino acids. CDR3 DNA only is kept here, 33 bases in frame from base 1. V sheds 5 bases and J sheds 6 bases, leaving 5 bases between their ends.